This T cell receptor (beta chain) was identified in a study of blood T cell repertoires in COVID-19. Trimming took 3 bases from V and 6 from J; bases not matched to a gene: 14. CDR3 length equals 15 residues. The V gene's germline CDR1 is DFQATT and CDR2 SNEGSKA (reference sequence). The method was immunoSEQ multiplex PCR; TCRdb's version includes in-frame clones alone and lacks a portion of them. The sample carries roughly 86,000 clones, roughly 88% recorded once. Source material: peripheral blood. The chain carries TRBV20-1 and TRBJ2-7; 7 bases fit TRBD1. This TCR was sampled from a woman older than 75 with COVID-19, enrolled during active disease. CDR3 sequence: CSASGQTGRDSEQYF. CDR3 sequence (DNA): TGCAGTGCTAGTGGACAAACGGGCAGGGACAGCGAGCAGTACTTC.